The 3 T cell receptor beta chains presented below share a single source sample, sequenced in a study of T cells in Graves' hyperthyroidism and ophthalmopathy. Using RNA transcripts as the source, TCR beta CDR3 regions were amplified. The primer set for the first-round RT-PCR of the TCR CDR3 was HTBI. TCRdb recomputed calls from the multiplex PCR reads with MiXCR, one row per CDR3 protein. The data hold more than 300,000 distinct CDR3 sequences, with 15% to 20% observed a single time. The sequenced sample consisted of blood. The receptor source for this set is a man aged 18 to 29 with Graves' ophthalmopathy.

This clonotype was recorded many times. V is TRBV7-8 and J is TRBJ2-7; 14 positions match TRBD2. V was clipped by 6 bases and J by 5 bases; unmatched bases: 6. This CDR3 is 15 amino acids long. The germline V gene has CDR1 SGHVS and CDR2 FQNEAQ. This CDR3 reads CASSRGTSGGHEQYF. Written as DNA, the CDR3 is TGTGCCAGCAGTCGCGGGACTAGCGGGGGACACGAGCAGTACTTC.

At least ten counts were recorded for this clonotype. The chain employs TRBV2 and TRBJ2-1; maybe TRBD1 (5 bases). The germline CDR1 and CDR2 sequences are SNHLY and FYNNEI. V was clipped by 4 bases and J by 2 bases, with 12 bases between them. This CDR3 comprises 15 residues. Written as DNA, the CDR3 is TGTGCCAGCAGTGCTCAGGGTGGCGCCTACAATGAGCAGTTCTTC. Protein: CASSAQGGAYNEQFF.

This chain joins TRBV20-1 and TRBJ1-3, with a tentative D call TRBD1 (6 bases). The CDR3 consists of 14 residues. Looked up from germline, CDR1 is DFQATT and CDR2 is SNEGSKA (reference sequence). V shed 0 bases and J shed 8 bases, with 14 bases lying between them. CDR3: CSAREIGGEDTIYF. In nucleotides, the CDR3 is TGCAGTGCTAGAGAGATAGGGGGTGAGGACACCATATATTTT.